This T cell receptor beta chain was captured by sequencing in a study of T-cell memory formation after mild COVID-19. Study-level information: TCR clusters were mostly confined to one donor each. Study results and caveats: Shrinking CD4+ clones resided mostly in CM and EM, and CD8+ ones in EMRA. Pre-infection memory harbored some responding clones, suggesting cross-reactive memory joined.

Using its own MiXCR run on the 5' RACE reads, TCRdb lists one record per CDR3 protein. The sample contains about 320,000 distinct CDR3 sequences, 14% of which appear only once. This clonotype was seen only a few times. Its antigen remains unknown. Trimming at V came to 0 bases and at J to 5 bases, leaving 10 bases not matched to a gene. CDR3 length: 17 residues. Germline CDR1 LGHDT, CDR2 YNNKEL (reference sequence). This sequence originates from a man between 18 and 35 years old who had mild COVID-19 (a few samples of this study predate the infection). Cell type and time point are not known. This chain connects TRBV3-1 to TRBJ1-5, with 7 bases matching TRBD1. What was sequenced was PBMCs or a T cell subset sorted from them (not recorded which). For the CDR3, the DNA is TGTGCCAGCAGCCAAGAAGGGGGCAGTACGGCTGATCAGCCCCAGCATTTT. Its translation: CASSQEGGSTADQPQHF.